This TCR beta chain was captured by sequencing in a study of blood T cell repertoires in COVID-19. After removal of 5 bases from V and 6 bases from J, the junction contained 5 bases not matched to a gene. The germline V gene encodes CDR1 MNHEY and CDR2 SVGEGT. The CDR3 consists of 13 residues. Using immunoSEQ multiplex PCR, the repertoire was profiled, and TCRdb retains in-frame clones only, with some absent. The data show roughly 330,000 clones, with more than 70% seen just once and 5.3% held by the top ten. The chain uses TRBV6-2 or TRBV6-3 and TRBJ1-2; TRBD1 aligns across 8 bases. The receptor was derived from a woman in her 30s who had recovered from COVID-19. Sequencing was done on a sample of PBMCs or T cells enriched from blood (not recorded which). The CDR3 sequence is CASSRTGLNGYTF. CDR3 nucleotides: TGTGCCAGCAGTCGGACAGGGCTTAATGGCTACACCTTC.